This TCR beta chain was identified during a study of radiation and T cells in renal cell carcinoma. Germline CDR1 is SGHDT and CDR2 is YYEEEE. V lost 0 bases and J lost 1, with 7 bases in between. CDR3 size: 14 residues. The time point here: baseline pretreatment blood. The sample's treatment: 15 Gy SBRT to primary tumor, nephrectomy 4 weeks later. Assay used: immunoSEQ multiplex PCR; TCRdb lists only in-frame clones, some missing. The repertoire has 150,000 or so clones, less than 85% of them found once; the top ten carry under 30%. The material was blood, obtained from a patient whose treatment included radiotherapy and nephrectomy. The clonotype comes from a woman aged 45-59 years with renal cell carcinoma. This chain links TRBV5-6 with TRBJ1-1; D is undetermined. This CDR3 reads CASSLGQKNTEAFF. In DNA form, the CDR3 reads TGTGCCAGCAGCTTGGGCCAGAAGAACACTGAAGCTTTCTTT.